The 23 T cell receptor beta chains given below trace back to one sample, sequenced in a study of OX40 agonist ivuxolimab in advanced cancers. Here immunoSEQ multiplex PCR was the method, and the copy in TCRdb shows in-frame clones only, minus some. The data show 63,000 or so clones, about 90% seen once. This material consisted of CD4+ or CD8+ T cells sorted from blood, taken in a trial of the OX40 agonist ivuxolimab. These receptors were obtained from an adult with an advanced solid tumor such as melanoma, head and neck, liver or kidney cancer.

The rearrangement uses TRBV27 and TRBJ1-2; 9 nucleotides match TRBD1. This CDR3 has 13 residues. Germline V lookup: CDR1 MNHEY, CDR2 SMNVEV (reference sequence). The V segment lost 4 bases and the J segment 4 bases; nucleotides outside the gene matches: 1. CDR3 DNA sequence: TGTGCCAGCAGTTGGGACAGGGCCTATGGCTACACCTTC. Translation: CASSWDRAYGYTF.

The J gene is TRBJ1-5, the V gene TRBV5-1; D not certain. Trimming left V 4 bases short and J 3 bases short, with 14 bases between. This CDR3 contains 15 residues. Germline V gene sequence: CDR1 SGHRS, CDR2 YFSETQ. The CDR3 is CASSAGPGFNQPQHF. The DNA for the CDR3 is TGCGCCAGCAGCGCCGGTCCGGGTTTCAATCAGCCCCAGCATTTT.

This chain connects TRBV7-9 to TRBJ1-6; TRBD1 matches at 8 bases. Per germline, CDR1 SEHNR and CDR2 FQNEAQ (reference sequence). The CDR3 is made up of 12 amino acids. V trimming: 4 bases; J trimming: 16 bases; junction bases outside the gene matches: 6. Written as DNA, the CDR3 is TGTGCCAGCAGCTCGGGGGACAGGCATCTCCACTTT. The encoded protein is CASSSGDRHLHF.

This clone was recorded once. The DNA of the CDR3 is TGCGCCAGCAGCTTGGACACTCAGGGGGGCACTGAAGCTTTCTTT. Translated: CASSLDTQGGTEAFF. The chain recombines TRBV5-1 with TRBJ1-1; TRBD1 matches at 7 bases. The V and J ends lost 0 bases and 4 bases, in that order; junction bases with no gene match: 6. Germline-derived CDR1 and CDR2 are SGHRS and YFSETQ. The CDR3 length is 15 residues.

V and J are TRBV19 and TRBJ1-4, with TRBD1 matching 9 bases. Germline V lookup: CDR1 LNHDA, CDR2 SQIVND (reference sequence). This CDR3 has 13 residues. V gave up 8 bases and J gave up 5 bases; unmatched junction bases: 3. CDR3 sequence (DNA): TGTGCCAGTGCCGGGACAGGGAATGAAAAACTGTTTTTT. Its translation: CASAGTGNEKLFF.

CDR3 loop: CASSQQGIGLAGGHADTQYF. Written as DNA, the CDR3 is TGTGCCAGCAGTCAACAGGGGATAGGACTAGCGGGAGGGCACGCAGATACGCAGTATTTT. The J gene is TRBJ2-3, the V gene TRBV28; 15 positions agree with TRBD2. The CDR3 runs to 20 residues. V dropped 5 bases and J dropped 4; count of bases not matched to a gene: 16. Germline CDR1 MDHEN, CDR2 SYDVKM.

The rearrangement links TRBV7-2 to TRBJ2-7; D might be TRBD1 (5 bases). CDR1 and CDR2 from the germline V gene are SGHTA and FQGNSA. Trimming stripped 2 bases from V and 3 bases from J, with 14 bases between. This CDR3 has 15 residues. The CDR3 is CASSLQGLQNYEQYF. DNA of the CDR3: TGTGCCAGCAGCTTACAGGGTCTACAAAACTACGAGCAGTACTTC.

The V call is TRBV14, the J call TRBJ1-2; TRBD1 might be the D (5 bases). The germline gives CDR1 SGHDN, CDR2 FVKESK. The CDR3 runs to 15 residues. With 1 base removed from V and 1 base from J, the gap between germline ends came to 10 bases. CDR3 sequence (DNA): TGTGCCAGCAGCCAAGGGTGGCAGGGTAACTATGGCTACACCTTC. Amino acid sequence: CASSQGWQGNYGYTF.

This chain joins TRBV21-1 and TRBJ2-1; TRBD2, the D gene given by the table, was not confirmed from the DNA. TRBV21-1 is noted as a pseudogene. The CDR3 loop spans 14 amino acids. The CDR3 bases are TGTGCCAGCATTAGCGGGAGCTCCTACAATGAGCAGTTCTTC. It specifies CASISGSSYNEQFF.

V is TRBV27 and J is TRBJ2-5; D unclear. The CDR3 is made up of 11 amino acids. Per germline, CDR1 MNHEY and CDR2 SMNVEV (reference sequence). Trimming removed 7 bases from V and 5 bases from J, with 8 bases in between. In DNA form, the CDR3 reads TGTGCCAGCACCCTTGCGGAGACCCAGTACTTC. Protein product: CASTLAETQYF.

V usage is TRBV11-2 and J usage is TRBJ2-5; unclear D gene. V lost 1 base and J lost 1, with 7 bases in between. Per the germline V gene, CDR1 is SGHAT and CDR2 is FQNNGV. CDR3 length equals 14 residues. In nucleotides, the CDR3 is TGTGCCAGCAGCTTAGGATCTAGCCAAGAGACCCAGTACTTC. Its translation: CASSLGSSQETQYF. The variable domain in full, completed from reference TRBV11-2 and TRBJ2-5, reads EAGVAQSPRYKIIEKRQSVAFWCNPISGHATLYWYQQILGQGPKLLIQFQNNGVVDDSQLPKDRFSAERLKGVDSTLKIQPAKLEDSAVYLCASSLGSSQETQYFGPGTRLLVL.

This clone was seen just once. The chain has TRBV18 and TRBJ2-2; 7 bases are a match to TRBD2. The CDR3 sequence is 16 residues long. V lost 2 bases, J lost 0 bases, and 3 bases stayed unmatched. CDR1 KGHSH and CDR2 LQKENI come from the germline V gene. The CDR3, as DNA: TGTGCCAGCTCACCAATCAGCGGGGCGAACACCGGGGAGCTGTTTTTT. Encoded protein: CASSPISGANTGELFF.

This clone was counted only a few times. The CDR3 DNA reads TGTGCCATCAGGGGGACAGGCCGGGGGCAGCCCCAGCATTTT. Its translation is CAIRGTGRGQPQHF. The chain employs TRBV10-3 and TRBJ1-5; 8 bases line up with TRBD1. CDR3 size: 14 residues. V gave up 6 bases and J gave up 7 bases; unmatched junction bases: 8. The germline gives CDR1 ENHRY, CDR2 SYGVKD.

DNA for the CDR3: TGTGCCAGTAGTTCTACCGGGACAGGGTTGGACGAGCAGTACTTC. Encoded protein: CASSSTGTGLDEQYF. The rearrangement uses TRBV19 and TRBJ2-7; 9 nucleotides line up with TRBD1. Germline CDR1 is LNHDA and CDR2 is SQIVND (reference sequence). With 5 bases clipped from V and 5 bases from J, the junction kept 10 bases outside the gene matches. This CDR3 contains 15 residues.

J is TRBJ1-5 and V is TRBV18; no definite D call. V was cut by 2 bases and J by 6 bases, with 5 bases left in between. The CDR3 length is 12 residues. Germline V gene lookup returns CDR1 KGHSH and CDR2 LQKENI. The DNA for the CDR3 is TGTGCCAGCTCACCATACGCTCAGCCCCAGCATTTT. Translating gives CASSPYAQPQHF.

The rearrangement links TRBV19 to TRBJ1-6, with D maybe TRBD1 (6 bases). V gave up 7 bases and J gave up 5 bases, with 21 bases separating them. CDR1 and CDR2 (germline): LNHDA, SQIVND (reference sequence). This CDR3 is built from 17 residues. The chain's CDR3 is CASKDLRGASNNSPLHF. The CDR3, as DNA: TGTGCCAGTAAGGATTTAAGGGGGGCGAGTAATAATTCACCCCTCCACTTT.

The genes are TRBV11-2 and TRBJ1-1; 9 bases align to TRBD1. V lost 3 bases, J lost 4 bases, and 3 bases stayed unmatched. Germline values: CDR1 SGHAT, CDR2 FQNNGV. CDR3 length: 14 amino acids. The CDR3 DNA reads TGTGCCAGCAGCTTTACGACAGGGGGCACTGAAGCTTTCTTT. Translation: CASSFTTGGTEAFF.

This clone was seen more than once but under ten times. CDR3 sequence: CASSRDRNTEAFF. The DNA of the CDR3 is TGTGCCAGCAGCAGGGACAGGAACACTGAAGCTTTCTTT. The rearrangement joins TRBV7-3 to TRBJ1-1, with 7 bases identical to TRBD1. CDR3 length: 13 amino acids. The V segment lost 5 bases and the J segment 1 base; nucleotides outside the gene matches: 1. CDR1 is SGHTA, CDR2 FQGTGA, per germline.

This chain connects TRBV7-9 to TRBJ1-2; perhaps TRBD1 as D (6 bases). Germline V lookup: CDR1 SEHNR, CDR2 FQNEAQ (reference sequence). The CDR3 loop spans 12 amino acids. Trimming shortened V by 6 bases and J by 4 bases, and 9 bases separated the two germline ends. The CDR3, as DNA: TGTGCCAGCAGGGGGGGCGGCTATGGCTACACCTTC. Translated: CASRGGGYGYTF.

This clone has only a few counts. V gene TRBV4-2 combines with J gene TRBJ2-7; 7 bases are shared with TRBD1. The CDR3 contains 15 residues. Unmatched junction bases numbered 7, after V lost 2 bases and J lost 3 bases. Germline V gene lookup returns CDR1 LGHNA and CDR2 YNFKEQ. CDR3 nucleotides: TGTGCCAGCAGCCAAAAGGACGGGACAGACTACGAGCAGTACTTC. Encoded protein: CASSQKDGTDYEQYF.

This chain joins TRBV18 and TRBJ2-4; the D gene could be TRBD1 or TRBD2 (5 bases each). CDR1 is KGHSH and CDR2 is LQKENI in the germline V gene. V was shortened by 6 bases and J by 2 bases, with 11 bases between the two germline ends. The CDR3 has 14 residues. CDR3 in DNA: TGTGCCAGCTCTGCCGGGGCAACCAAAAACATTCAGTACTTC. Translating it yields CASSAGATKNIQYF.

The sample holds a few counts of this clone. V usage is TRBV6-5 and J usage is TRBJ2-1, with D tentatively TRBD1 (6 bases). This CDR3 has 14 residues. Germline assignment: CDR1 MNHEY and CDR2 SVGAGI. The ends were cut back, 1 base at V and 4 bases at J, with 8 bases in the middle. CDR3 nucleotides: TGTGCCAGCAGTTACTTCAGGGGTTACAATGAGCAGTTCTTC. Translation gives CASSYFRGYNEQFF.

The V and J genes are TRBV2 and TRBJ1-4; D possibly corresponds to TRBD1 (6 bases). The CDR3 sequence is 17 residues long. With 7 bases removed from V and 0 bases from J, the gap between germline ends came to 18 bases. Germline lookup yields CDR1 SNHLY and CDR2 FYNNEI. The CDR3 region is CASTEGGLGATNEKLFF. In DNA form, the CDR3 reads TGTGCCAGCACCGAGGGGGGGCTTGGGGCAACTAATGAAAAACTGTTTTTT.